The 17 T cell receptor beta chains below were found in one sample sequenced in a study of blood T cell repertoires in COVID-19. Sequencing used immunoSEQ multiplex PCR; TCRdb keeps in-frame clones, though not all of them. In the table there are under 140,000 clones, over 65% of which are singletons. The sample consisted of peripheral blood. All receptors derive from an elderly woman with acute or convalescent COVID-19.

The chain joins TRBV7-2 to TRBJ1-5; maybe TRBD1 (5 bases). Trimming cost V 5 bases and J 3 bases, with 17 bases left between them. This CDR3 has 16 amino acids. Per germline, CDR1 SGHTA and CDR2 FQGNSA. CDR3 residues: CASSPRVGGYNQPQHF. CDR3 nucleotides: TGTGCCAGCAGCCCCCGAGTGGGGGGATACAATCAGCCCCAGCATTTT.

In its sample, this clone was seen a few times. The CDR3 DNA reads TGTGCAAGCGCAGGGTATAATTCACCCCTCCACTTT. Protein sequence: CASAGYNSPLHF. The rearrangement uses TRBV6-5 and TRBJ1-6; possibly TRBD1 for D (5 bases). The CDR3 has 12 amino acids. Per germline, CDR1 MNHEY and CDR2 SVGAGI.

This chain links TRBV29-1 with TRBJ2-5; no clear D. From germline, CDR1 is SQVTM and CDR2 ANQGSEA. The CDR3 spans 13 residues. The ends were cut back, 3 bases at V and 5 bases at J, with 13 bases in the middle. In nucleotides, the CDR3 is TGCAGCGTTGAGGCCGTATCCGTGGAGACCCAGTACTTC. This encodes CSVEAVSVETQYF. The variable domain in full, completed from reference TRBV29-1 and TRBJ2-5, reads SAVISQKPSRDICQRGTSLTIQCQVDSQVTMMFWYRQQPGQSLTLIATANQGSEATYESGFVIDKFPISRPNLTFSTLTVSNMSPEDSSIYLCSVEAVSVETQYFGPGTRLLVL.

The V and J genes are TRBV6-7 and TRBJ2-7; D is uncertain. TRBV6-7 is treated as an ORF (open reading frame) with a function not yet certain. This CDR3 is built from 11 residues. V was pared by 2 bases and J by 6 bases, with 5 bases between. Here the CDR3 reads CASSYGREQYF. The CDR3 nucleotides read TGTGCCAGCAGTTACGGGCGCGAGCAGTACTTC.

This chain links TRBV12-3 or TRBV12-4 with TRBJ1-2; D is possibly TRBD1 (5 bases). V was shortened by 7 bases and J by 5 bases, with 14 bases between the two germline ends. The CDR3 totals 13 residues. CDR3 coding DNA: TGTGCCAGCACCGTGGGGCACTCATATGGCTACACCTTC. It codes for CASTVGHSYGYTF.

V is TRBV6-5 and J is TRBJ2-3, with TRBD1 matching 7 bases. CDR3 length: 15 residues. Germline V gives CDR1 MNHEY, CDR2 SVGAGI. With 6 bases clipped from V and 4 bases from J, the junction kept 10 bases outside the gene matches. CDR3 in amino acids: CASRLSNRGADTQYF. DNA for the CDR3: TGTGCCAGCAGACTTTCAAACAGGGGTGCAGATACGCAGTATTTT.

V usage is TRBV30 and J usage is TRBJ1-2, with 8 bases aligning to TRBD1. The CDR3 totals 14 residues. With 3 bases clipped from V and 3 bases from J, the junction kept 6 bases outside the gene matches. CDR1 is GTSNPN and CDR2 is SVGIG in the germline V gene (reference sequence). The CDR3 coding sequence is TGTGCCTGGAGCCGGACAGGGTTCGACTATGGCTACACCTTC. It is translated as CAWSRTGFDYGYTF.

As regards this clone: Other DNA sequences in the sample encode the same CDR3. The chain combines TRBV19 with TRBJ1-5; D possibly corresponds to TRBD1 (6 bases). V gave up 3 bases and J gave up 1 base, with 7 bases separating them. The CDR3 spans 14 residues. Germline CDR1 reads LNHDA; CDR2 reads SQIVND (reference sequence). The DNA of the CDR3 is TGTGCCAGTAGTATCCAGGGGAGCAATCAGCCCCAGCATTTT. Its translation is CASSIQGSNQPQHF.

The genes are TRBV4-2 and TRBJ2-2, with 7 positions matching TRBD1. The ends lost 4 bases at V and 4 bases at J; junction bases unmatched: 6. The CDR3 covers 15 residues. CDR1 is LGHNA and CDR2 is YNFKEQ in the germline V gene. CDR3 residues: CASSLKAGGTGELFF. CDR3 DNA sequence: TGTGCCAGCAGCCTGAAAGCAGGGGGCACCGGGGAGCTGTTTTTT.

The J gene is TRBJ1-4, the V gene TRBV5-1; a weak D match, TRBD1 (5 bases). Trimming left V 4 bases short and J 5 bases short, with 12 bases between. Germline lookup yields CDR1 SGHRS and CDR2 YFSETQ. This CDR3 region has 14 residues. CDR3 region: CASSSTGVNEKLFF. The CDR3 DNA sequence: TGCGCCAGCAGCAGCACGGGGGTGAATGAAAAACTGTTTTTT. The full variable domain, completed using reference TRBV5-1 and TRBJ1-4, is KAGVTQTPRYLIKTRGQQVTLSCSPISGHRSVSWYQQTPGQGLQFLFEYFSETQRNKGNFPGRFSGRQFSNSRSEMNVSTLELGDSALYLCASSSTGVNEKLFFGSGTQLSVL.

The chain couples TRBV4-2 to TRBJ1-1; TRBD1 matches 9 bases. V lost 1 base and J lost 0; bases outside the gene matches: 9. This CDR3 has 18 amino acids. Germline V lookup: CDR1 LGHNA, CDR2 YNFKEQ. The CDR3 bases are TGTGCCAGCAGCCAAGTTAAATTGGACAGGGGCATGAACACTGAAGCTTTCTTT. Its protein product is CASSQVKLDRGMNTEAFF.

The chain has TRBV29-1 and TRBJ2-6; 12 bases are a match to TRBD2. Germline V gives CDR1 SQVTM, CDR2 ANQGSEA. This CDR3 region has 18 residues. V gave up 7 bases and J gave up 1 base; unmatched junction bases: 11. Here the CDR3 DNA reads TGCAGCGGTATTACCGGGACTAGCGGGTCTTCTGGGGCCAACGTCCTGACTTTC. Residues: CSGITGTSGSSGANVLTF.

The chain carries TRBV18 and TRBJ1-6, with 9 bases identical to TRBD1. Trimming cost V 6 bases and J 7 bases; bases outside gene matches: 1. The CDR3 contains 13 residues. The germline gives CDR1 KGHSH, CDR2 LQKENI. The CDR3 DNA follows: TGTGCCAGCTCGGGACAGGGAAATTCACCCCTCCACTTT. As protein: CASSGQGNSPLHF.

The chain uses TRBV10-1 and TRBJ1-5, with a possible D match to TRBD1 (5 bases). V was cut by 5 bases and J by 9 bases, with 14 bases left in between. The CDR3 spans 13 residues. Germline V gene lookup returns CDR1 WNHNN and CDR2 SYGVQD (reference sequence). The CDR3 DNA reads TGCGCCAGCAGTATGACAGCTCAAGGGCCCCAGCATTTT. Translated: CASSMTAQGPQHF.

This clone was detected only a few times. The chain employs TRBV30 and TRBJ2-7; maybe TRBD2 (6 bases). CDR1 is GTSNPN, CDR2 SVGIG, per germline (reference sequence). Trimming took 1 base from V and 5 from J, leaving 12 bases between them. The CDR3 length is 13 residues. DNA of the CDR3: TGTGCCTGGAGTGGGGGAGGAGGCCACGAGCAGTACTTC. Translation gives CAWSGGGGHEQYF.

This clone was seen a handful of times. The chain couples TRBV7-2 to TRBJ2-1; D might be TRBD2 (5 bases). This CDR3 spans 16 amino acids. The germline V gene encodes CDR1 SGHTA and CDR2 FQGNSA. V was pared by 3 bases and J by 1 base, with 13 bases between. The CDR3 sequence: CASSFRTGESYNEQFF. The CDR3 coding sequence is TGTGCCAGCAGCTTCAGGACTGGGGAGTCCTACAATGAGCAGTTCTTC.

The chain is built from TRBV19 and TRBJ1-1, with D possibly TRBD1 on 5 matching bases. The CDR3 has 13 amino acids. CDR1 and CDR2 from the germline V gene are LNHDA and SQIVND (reference sequence). The ends were cut back, 4 bases at V and 3 bases at J, with 9 bases in the middle. Here the CDR3 reads CASSRRGYTEAFF. The CDR3 bases are TGTGCCAGTAGTAGAAGGGGCTACACTGAAGCTTTCTTT.